The 2 T cell receptor beta chains given below trace back to one sample, sequenced in a study of response to subunit inactivated influenza vaccine. One entry per CDR3 protein results from TCRdb running MiXCR on the RT-PCR reads. There are 500,000 to 750,000 distinct CDR3 sequences in the sample; approximately 15% occur only once, and over 8.5% lies in the top ten. Sequenced material: PBMCs from blood, taken approximately 12 days after vaccination. These TCRs come from a man over 45 who received an inactivated influenza vaccine.

This clonotype was seen more than once but under ten times. The chain recombines TRBV28 with TRBJ2-3, with 15 bases matching TRBD2. Germline CDR1 and CDR2: MDHEN and SYDVKM. V gave up 6 bases and J gave up 4 bases; unmatched junction bases: 8. The CDR3 runs 17 residues. The CDR3 DNA sequence: TGTGCCAGCAGCTATGGGACTAGCGGGAGGAGGGCAGATACGCAGTATTTT. Amino acids: CASSYGTSGRRADTQYF.

The rearrangement uses TRBV7-9 and TRBJ2-7, with TRBD1 matching 8 bases. Germline assignment: CDR1 SEHNR and CDR2 FQNEAQ (reference sequence). Trimming cost V 5 bases and J 2 bases; bases outside gene matches: 11. The CDR3 runs 16 residues. CDR3 in amino acids: CASSNIDGTGAYEQYF. In DNA, the CDR3 is TGTGCCAGCAGCAACATAGACGGGACAGGCGCCTACGAGCAGTACTTC.